Shown below are 30 T cell receptor beta chains from a single sample sequenced in a study of T cell changes during pregnancy in multiple sclerosis. Here immunoSEQ multiplex PCR was the method, and the copy in TCRdb shows in-frame clones only, minus some. This repertoire shows about 49,000 clones, nearly 95% found once; its top ten account for around 0.89%. The starting material was peripheral blood, obtained after pregnancy. Receptors were obtained from a female donor with multiple sclerosis, enrolled in a pregnancy study.

The rearrangement joins TRBV7-9 to TRBJ2-3; 10 bases are shared with TRBD2. Losses at the gene ends were 3 bases for V and 4 bases for J; bases not matched to a gene: 4. The CDR3 loop spans 15 amino acids. CDR1 is SEHNR and CDR2 is FQNEAQ in the germline V gene (reference sequence). CDR3 residues: CASSLLSGGADTQYF. Written as DNA, the CDR3 is TGTGCCAGCAGCTTGCTAAGCGGGGGGGCAGATACGCAGTATTTT.

The rearrangement uses TRBV5-6 and TRBJ2-5; D not certain. V shed 2 bases and J shed 5 bases, with 13 bases lying between them. The CDR3 totals 14 residues. The V gene's germline CDR1 is SGHDT and CDR2 YYEEEE. As DNA, the CDR3 is TGTGCCAGCAGCTTTAGTAGTTTCTGGGAGACCCAGTACTTC. Amino acids: CASSFSSFWETQYF. The full variable domain, completed using reference TRBV5-6 and TRBJ2-5, is DAGVTQSPTHLIKTRGQQVTLRCSPKSGHDTVSWYQQALGQGPQFIFQYYEEEERQRGNFPDRFSGHQFPNYSSELNVNALLLGDSALYLCASSFSSFWETQYFGPGTRLLVL.

The genes are TRBV30 and TRBJ1-5; D might be TRBD1 (5 bases). Germline CDR1 is GTSNPN and CDR2 is SVGIG (reference sequence). This CDR3 spans 12 amino acids. Trimming shortened V by 5 bases and J by 9 bases, and 14 bases separated the two germline ends. The CDR3 bases are TGTGCCTGGGGACTGGGGGGTGGGCCCCAGCATTTT. Translating it yields CAWGLGGGPQHF.

The chain joins TRBV19 to TRBJ1-5, with a tentative D call TRBD1 (6 bases). The germline gives CDR1 LNHDA, CDR2 SQIVND (reference sequence). V shed 4 bases and J shed 1 base, with 8 bases lying between them. The CDR3 runs 14 residues. The CDR3 spells CASSKQGSNQPQHF. DNA for the CDR3: TGTGCCAGTAGTAAACAGGGAAGCAATCAGCCCCAGCATTTT.

J is TRBJ1-2 and V is TRBV5-1; 7 nucleotides agree with TRBD1. This CDR3 spans 14 amino acids. Germline CDR1 SGHRS, CDR2 YFSETQ. Losses at the gene ends were 4 bases for V and 2 bases for J; bases not matched to a gene: 5. Here the CDR3 reads CASSPQTGNYGYTF. The CDR3 bases are TGCGCCAGCAGCCCGCAGACAGGGAACTATGGCTACACCTTC.

The rearrangement joins TRBV2 to TRBJ2-5; D is unclear. V lost 5 bases to trimming and J lost 5 bases, with 6 bases between them. Germline V gene sequence: CDR1 SNHLY, CDR2 FYNNEI. This CDR3 region has 11 residues. CDR3 amino acids: CASSTGETQYF. The CDR3 DNA follows: TGTGCCAGCAGTACGGGTGAGACCCAGTACTTC.

V is TRBV4-3 and J is TRBJ1-4, with a possible D match to TRBD1 (6 bases). This CDR3 has 15 amino acids. Per germline, CDR1 LGHNA and CDR2 YSLEER. Deletions cut 0 bases from V and 7 bases from J, with 12 bases between. The CDR3 region has the DNA TGCGCCAGCAGCCAAGAGGGCCAGGGGTCTGAAAAACTGTTTTTT. Translated: CASSQEGQGSEKLFF.

V usage is TRBV30 and J usage is TRBJ1-3; unclear D gene. This CDR3 is built from 13 residues. The germline V gene encodes CDR1 GTSNPN and CDR2 SVGIG (reference sequence). Trimming removed 1 base from V and 1 base from J, with 5 bases in between. This CDR3 is CAWSGGSGNTIYF. CDR3 sequence (DNA): TGTGCCTGGAGTGGAGGGTCTGGAAACACCATATATTTT.

The rearrangement links TRBV18 to TRBJ1-5; 8 bases map to TRBD1. The CDR3 covers 16 residues. Germline lookup yields CDR1 KGHSH and CDR2 LQKENI. The J segment lost 7 bases and the V segment lost 3 bases, leaving 11 bases of the junction unmatched. The CDR3 reads CASSPVTTGVGQPQHF. Written as DNA, the CDR3 is TGTGCCAGCTCACCTGTAACGACAGGGGTGGGCCAGCCCCAGCATTTT.

The chain joins TRBV25-1 to TRBJ1-2; a weak D match, TRBD1 (5 bases). CDR3 size: 13 residues. The V end lost 4 bases, the J end lost 6 bases, and 12 bases lay between the germline ends. Germline lookup yields CDR1 MGHDK and CDR2 SYGVNS. The CDR3, as DNA: TGTGCCAGCAGTGGGCCGGCAGGGCATGGCTACACCTTC. Its translation is CASSGPAGHGYTF.

This clone was counted once. The CDR3 is CASSSQGSTDTQYF. The CDR3 coding sequence is TGTGCCAGCAGCTCCCAGGGTAGCACAGATACGCAGTATTTT. The chain combines TRBV7-3 with TRBJ2-3; a possible D gene is TRBD1 (5 bases). V was cut by 4 bases and J by 0 bases, with 8 bases left in between. The CDR3 covers 14 residues. Looked up from germline, CDR1 is SGHTA and CDR2 is FQGTGA.

This clone was counted between two and nine times. The chain combines TRBV27 with TRBJ1-2; 8 bases match TRBD1. Trimming took 5 bases from V and 7 from J; bases not matched to a gene: 12. This CDR3 has 15 residues. CDR1 and CDR2 (germline): MNHEY, SMNVEV (reference sequence). The CDR3 reads CASSPGQGVWRGYTF. The DNA of the CDR3 is TGTGCCAGCAGTCCAGGACAGGGCGTTTGGCGTGGCTACACCTTC.

The chain links TRBV18 to TRBJ1-5, with 12 positions matching TRBD1. CDR1 KGHSH and CDR2 LQKENI come from the germline V gene. After removal of 2 bases from V and 6 bases from J, the junction contained 14 bases not matched to a gene. The CDR3 spans 19 residues. The CDR3 sequence: CASSPFGTGGGRDRQPQHF. CDR3 nucleotides: TGTGCCAGCTCACCATTCGGGACAGGGGGCGGGCGGGATCGTCAGCCCCAGCATTTT.

The V call is TRBV7-9, the J call TRBJ2-5; 7 bases line up with TRBD2. V lost 5 bases, J lost 4 bases, and 13 bases stayed unmatched. This CDR3 is built from 16 residues. CDR1 is SEHNR and CDR2 is FQNEAQ in the germline V gene (reference sequence). CDR3 sequence (DNA): TGTGCCAGCAGCCCGACCCGGGCCCGGGAGGTAGAGACCCAGTACTTC. Its protein is CASSPTRAREVETQYF. Combining the CDR3 with reference TRBV7-9 and TRBJ2-5 gives the whole variable domain DTGVSQNPRHKITKRGQNVTFRCDPISEHNRLYWYRQTLGQGPEFLTYFQNEAQLEKSRLLSDRFSAERPKGSFSTLEIQRTEQGDSAMYLCASSPTRAREVETQYFGPGTRLLVL.

V is TRBV27 and J is TRBJ2-1; weak D call: TRBD1 (6 bases). The CDR3 has 13 residues. The ends were cut back, 6 bases at V and 9 bases at J, with 15 bases in the middle. The germline CDR1 and CDR2 sequences are MNHEY and SMNVEV (reference sequence). The CDR3, as DNA: TGTGCCAGCAGGAATACAGGGATGGCTGAGCAGTTCTTC. This translates into CASRNTGMAEQFF.

This clone was detected a few times. At one of its ends the junction is not consistent with the germline gene, which may arise from a read error. The gene calls are TRBV4-2 and TRBJ2-5; TRBD1 might be the D (6 bases). This CDR3 comprises 12 residues. CDR1 and CDR2 (germline): LGHNA, YNFKEQ. The CDR3: CASSQTGTPVNF. The CDR3 nucleotides are TGTGCCAGCAGCCAGACCGGGACACCCGTGAACTTC.

The V and J genes are TRBV5-1 and TRBJ2-7; D may be TRBD1 (5 bases). Trimming took off 0 bases at V and 2 bases at J, with 9 bases between the two ends. This CDR3 region has 14 residues. CDR1 SGHRS and CDR2 YFSETQ come from the germline V gene. Written as DNA, the CDR3 is TGCGCCAGCAGCTTGGTGGCAGGGCCCTACGAGCAGTACTTC. Its translation is CASSLVAGPYEQYF.

The chain links TRBV6-5 to TRBJ2-7; TRBD1 matches at 12 bases. Trimming took 2 bases from V and 3 from J; bases not matched to a gene: 2. This CDR3 has 15 amino acids. Germline loops: CDR1 MNHEY, CDR2 SVGAGI. CDR3 loop: CASSYGTGGFYEQYF. The CDR3 bases are TGTGCCAGCAGTTACGGGACAGGGGGCTTCTACGAGCAGTACTTC.

The chain is built from TRBV30 and TRBJ1-2, with D uncertain. Germline-derived CDR1 and CDR2 are GTSNPN and SVGIG (reference sequence). CDR3 length equals 11 residues. V shed 3 bases and J shed 7 bases, with 9 bases lying between them. As DNA, the CDR3 is TGTGCCTGGAGCGGAGACTCTGGCTACACCTTC. Residues: CAWSGDSGYTF.

This chain uses TRBV18 with TRBJ2-7; D remains unclear. Trimming left V 3 bases short and J 1 base short, with 4 bases between. Germline CDR1 is KGHSH and CDR2 is LQKENI. CDR3 length equals 12 residues. The CDR3 loop is CASSPLSYEQYF. The CDR3 bases are TGTGCCAGCTCACCTCTTTCCTACGAGCAGTACTTC.

This chain joins TRBV7-2 and TRBJ2-5, with D possibly being TRBD2 (7 bases). Per germline, CDR1 SGHTA and CDR2 FQGNSA. The CDR3 loop spans 17 amino acids. V lost 0 bases and J 2 bases, leaving 16 bases between the germline ends. CDR3 amino acids: CASSLAPGGGGQETQYF. The CDR3, as DNA: TGTGCCAGCAGCTTAGCTCCCGGGGGCGGGGGACAAGAGACCCAGTACTTC.

This rearrangement joins TRBV6-5 to TRBJ1-6, with a weak D call TRBD1 (5 bases). Germline values: CDR1 MNHEY, CDR2 SVGAGI. Trimming took off 10 bases at V and 7 bases at J, with 11 bases between the two ends. CDR3 size: 12 residues. CDR3 amino acids: CATTKGNSPLHF. DNA of the CDR3: TGTGCCACCACAAAGGGGAATTCACCCCTCCACTTT.

This sequence joins TRBV9 and TRBJ2-2; D may be TRBD1 (6 bases). The CDR3 length is 15 residues. V lost 4 bases and J 2 bases, leaving 12 bases between the germline ends. CDR1 is SGDLS and CDR2 is YYNGEE in the germline V gene. The CDR3 nucleotides are TGTGCCAGCAGCAGATTACAGGGTAACACCGGGGAGCTGTTTTTT. It is translated as CASSRLQGNTGELFF. Using reference TRBV9 and TRBJ2-2 for the parts outside the CDR3, the full variable domain is DSGVTQTPKHLITATGQRVTLRCSPRSGDLSVYWYQQSLDQGLQFLIQYYNGEERAKGNILERFSAQQFPDLHSELNLSSLELGDSALYFCASSRLQGNTGELFFGEGSRLTVL.

The chain uses TRBV4-3 and TRBJ2-3; 14 bases are a match to TRBD2. The CDR3 runs 15 residues. The J segment lost 4 bases and the V segment lost 5 bases, leaving 2 bases of the junction unmatched. Germline CDR1 and CDR2: LGHNA and YSLEER. The DNA for the CDR3 is TGCGCCAGCAGCTCGACTAGCGGGGGGGCAGATACGCAGTATTTT. Its translation: CASSSTSGGADTQYF.

The chain links TRBV30 to TRBJ1-1; 7 bases line up with TRBD1. The CDR3 sequence is 14 residues long. With V trimmed by 0 bases and J by 11 bases, 12 bases remained unmatched. The germline CDR1 and CDR2 sequences are GTSNPN and SVGIG (reference sequence). The CDR3 is CAWSVTSGGTGAFF. The CDR3 DNA follows: TGTGCCTGGAGTGTAACCTCAGGGGGGACCGGGGCTTTCTTT.

The chain carries TRBV2 and TRBJ1-2; D is undetermined. CDR1 SNHLY and CDR2 FYNNEI come from the germline V gene. The CDR3 runs to 12 residues. The V end was cut by 3 bases, the J end by 8 bases, with 10 bases between. CDR3 sequence reads: CASSDPRSGYTF. CDR3 DNA sequence: TGTGCCAGCAGTGATCCGAGGAGCGGCTACACCTTC.

This chain uses TRBV25-1 with TRBJ1-1, with 8 nucleotides matching TRBD1. This CDR3 has 14 amino acids. V shed 6 bases and J 10 bases; nucleotides not matched to a gene: 13. The germline V gene encodes CDR1 MGHDK and CDR2 SYGVNS. In DNA, the CDR3 is TGTGCCAGCAGCGGGACAGGCGCCCCTGGGCGAGCTTTCTTT. This gives the protein CASSGTGAPGRAFF.

The rearrangement joins TRBV29-1 to TRBJ1-5; D gene uncertain. V was shortened by 4 bases and J by 5 bases, with 9 bases between the two germline ends. The CDR3 length is 12 residues. CDR1 is SQVTM and CDR2 is ANQGSEA in the germline V gene. CDR3 nucleotides: TGCAGCGTTGCCGATGCGGATCAGCCCCAGCATTTT. Its protein product is CSVADADQPQHF.

This clone was observed a handful of times. The chain is built from TRBV5-4 and TRBJ2-7; 9 nucleotides line up with TRBD1. This CDR3 is built from 17 residues. Trimming at V came to 4 bases and at J to 2 bases, leaving 13 bases not matched to a gene. Per the germline V gene, CDR1 is SGHNT and CDR2 is YYREEE (reference sequence). The CDR3 DNA sequence: TGTGCCAGCAGCGAGGCACCTCCGGGACAGGGAGCCTACGAGCAGTACTTC. It codes for CASSEAPPGQGAYEQYF.

The chain links TRBV5-5 to TRBJ2-7; tentatively, D is TRBD1 (6 bases). The CDR3 is 14 residues long. V was shortened by 2 bases and J by 2 bases, with 11 bases between the two germline ends. The germline V gene encodes CDR1 SGHKS and CDR2 YYEKEE (reference sequence). CDR3 sequence: CASSFRGSAYEQYF. CDR3 in DNA: TGTGCCAGCAGCTTCAGGGGTTCCGCCTACGAGCAGTACTTC.